Described below is a single T cell receptor beta chain sequence and its context. No antigen is known for it. V dropped 4 bases and J dropped 3 bases, with 10 bases sitting between them. Germline CDR1 MDHEN, CDR2 SYDVKM. This CDR3 is 15 amino acids long. The data are from a study of vaccination effects on CD4 cells after COVID-19. About the research overall: Antigen-specific CD4+ T cells expanded by the ViraFEST assay with viral peptide pools were then sequenced. Post-vaccine samples followed the second dose by a median of 72 days. Cultures used 2 million to 2.5 million PBMC per well, 7.5 to 10 IU/ml IL-2 and approximately 10 ug/ml peptides.

Sequencing was performed with immunoSEQ multiplex PCR; in TCRdb, only in-frame clones are kept and a portion is missing. This sample has about 71,000 clones, with 70% to 85% found just once. Isolating CD4+ T cells followed less than 11 days of culture. Every participant took two doses of the BNT162b2 or mRNA-1273 vaccine. Half-medium exchanges with IL-2 medium took place on days 3 and 7. The TCR originated in a human donor who received a COVID-19 vaccine. The material sequenced was CD4+ T cells from PBMCs cultured without peptide, taken after COVID-19 vaccination. The chain combines TRBV28 with TRBJ2-6, with TRBD2 as a possible D gene (6 bases). The CDR3 region has the DNA TGTGCCAGCAGTTATCAAGCGGGTGGGGCCAACGTCCTGACTTTC. Translation: CASSYQAGGANVLTF.